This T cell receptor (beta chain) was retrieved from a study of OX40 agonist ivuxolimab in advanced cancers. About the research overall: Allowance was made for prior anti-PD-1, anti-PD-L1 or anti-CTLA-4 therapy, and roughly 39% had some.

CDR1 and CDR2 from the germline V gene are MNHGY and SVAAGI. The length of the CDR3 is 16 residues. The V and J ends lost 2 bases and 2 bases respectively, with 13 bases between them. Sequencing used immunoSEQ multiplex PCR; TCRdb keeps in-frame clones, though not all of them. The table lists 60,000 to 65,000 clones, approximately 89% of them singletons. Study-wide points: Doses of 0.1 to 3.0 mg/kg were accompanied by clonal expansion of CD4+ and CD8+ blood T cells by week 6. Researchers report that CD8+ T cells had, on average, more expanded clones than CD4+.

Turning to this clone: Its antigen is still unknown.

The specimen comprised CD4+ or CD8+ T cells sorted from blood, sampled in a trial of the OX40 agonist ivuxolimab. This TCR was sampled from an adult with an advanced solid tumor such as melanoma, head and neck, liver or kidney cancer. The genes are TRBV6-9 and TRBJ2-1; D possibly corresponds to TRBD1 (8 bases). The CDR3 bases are TGTGCCAGCAGTTATAACAGGGGGGGACCCTACAATGAGCAGTTCTTC. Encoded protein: CASSYNRGGPYNEQFF.